The rows below give T cell receptor beta chains drawn from one sample of a study of blood T cell repertoires in COVID-19. Profiling relied on immunoSEQ multiplex PCR, and the TCRdb table lists in-frame clones only, not all of them. The repertoire holds 95,000 to 150,000 clones, around four fifths seen once, with under 20% in the top ten. The sequencing input was peripheral blood. These receptor sequences come from a man between 60 and 75 years old with active or convalescent COVID-19. Both conserved end residues are part of each CDR3. Fields, in order: V gene, J gene, clone size, D gene, CDR3 length, CDR3 protein, CDR3 DNA. The D gene is left open where the match is weak. A clone size is listed for some rows: how often the clone was seen (once, few, many), or a class if it is expanded.

>TRBV24-1|TRBJ2-2|NA|TRBD1|14
CARTLRDRAGELFF
TGTGCCAGAACGCTAAGAGACAGGGCCGGGGAGCTGTTTTTT
>TRBV7-2|TRBJ2-7|NA|TRBD2|15
CASSLSASGSGEQYF
TGTGCCAGCAGCTTATCGGCTAGCGGGAGTGGTGAGCAGTACTTC
>TRBV2|TRBJ1-4|NA|NA|13
CASSGQTNEKLFF
TGTGCCAGCAGTGGGCAGACTAATGAAAAACTGTTTTTT
>TRBV3-1/TRBV3-2|TRBJ2-3|few|NA|11
CASTTGGTQYF
TGTGCCAGCACCACAGGTGGTACGCAGTATTTT
>TRBV4-2|TRBJ2-1|NA|TRBD2|16
CASSPRTSGPYNEQFF
TGTGCCAGCAGCCCCCGGACTAGCGGGCCCTACAATGAGCAGTTCTTC
>TRBV9|TRBJ2-1|few|TRBD2|17
CASSVGLAGQPFYEQFF
TGTGCCAGCAGCGTAGGCCTAGCGGGACAGCCTTTCTATGAGCAGTTCTTC
>TRBV27|TRBJ2-3|NA|TRBD2|15
CASSLSRLAGDTQYF
TGTGCCAGCAGTTTATCGAGGCTAGCGGGAGATACGCAGTATTTT
>TRBV11-1|TRBJ2-5|NA|NA|16
CASSLAKWTAGETQYF
TGTGCCAGCAGCTTAGCCAAATGGACCGCGGGGGAGACCCAGTACTTC
>TRBV27|TRBJ2-7|NA|NA|14
CASSFERRGYEQYF
TGTGCCAGCAGTTTTGAGCGTCGGGGCTACGAGCAGTACTTC
>TRBV14|TRBJ1-4|medium-sized|NA|14
CASSPTALNEKLFF
TGTGCCAGCAGCCCTACCGCTCTTAATGAAAAACTGTTTTTT
>TRBV6-5|TRBJ2-5|once|NA|15
CASSRDRPRGETQYF
TGTGCCAGCAGCCGCGACAGGCCTCGTGGAGAGACCCAGTACTTC
>TRBV7-3|TRBJ2-1|few|NA|12
CASSRPGGKQFF
TGTGCCAGCAGCCGCCCAGGAGGAAAGCAGTTCTTC
>TRBV29-1|TRBJ1-2|many|NA|13
CSVEDQTVYGYTF
TGCAGCGTTGAAGATCAGACAGTCTATGGCTACACCTTC
>TRBV4-3|TRBJ1-1|NA|NA|17
CASSLSLSAGMNTEAFF
TGCGCCAGCAGCCTTTCCTTATCGGCGGGGATGAACACTGAAGCTTTCTTT
>TRBV25-1|TRBJ2-7|NA|NA|12
CASSEGPRPQYF
TGTGCCAGCAGTGAGGGGCCCCGGCCTCAGTACTTC
>TRBV3-1/TRBV3-2|TRBJ1-4|once|TRBD1|20
CASSQWAGTGGTGANEKLFF
TGTGCCAGCAGCCAATGGGCCGGGACAGGGGGCACCGGGGCTAATGAAAAACTGTTTTTT
>TRBV10-3|TRBJ1-1|NA|TRBD1|13
CAIRDRMNTEAFF
TGTGCCATCAGGGACAGGATGAACACTGAAGCTTTCTTT
>TRBV19|TRBJ2-7|NA|TRBD1|15
CASSIPGTGTYEQYF
TGTGCCAGTAGTATCCCCGGGACAGGGACTTACGAGCAGTACTTC
>TRBV11-3|TRBJ2-2|NA|TRBD2|15
CASSPQIGGYGELFF
TGTGCCAGCAGCCCCCAAATCGGGGGGTACGGGGAGCTGTTTTTT
>TRBV29-1|TRBJ2-2|few|TRBD2|17
CSVEALAAGVFAGELFF
TGCAGCGTTGAAGCCTTAGCAGCGGGAGTCTTTGCCGGGGAGCTGTTTTTT
>TRBV9|TRBJ1-1|NA|NA|15
CASSVATGLETEAFF
TGTGCCAGCAGCGTAGCTACAGGGTTGGAAACTGAAGCTTTCTTT
>TRBV9|TRBJ2-4|NA|TRBD1|15
CASSLGQDPRDIQYF
TGTGCCAGCAGCCTTGGACAGGACCCTCGAGACATTCAGTACTTC
>TRBV5-1|TRBJ2-1|NA|TRBD2|16
CASSLRAGEGLAEQFF
TGCGCCAGCAGTCTTAGAGCGGGAGAAGGACTTGCTGAGCAGTTCTTC
>TRBV19|TRBJ2-1|few|NA|13
CASSTGLYNEQFF
TGTGCCAGTAGTACGGGACTTTACAATGAGCAGTTCTTC
>TRBV11-2|TRBJ1-5|NA|NA|16
CASSSQSLGGHQPQHF
TGTGCCAGCAGCTCCCAAAGTCTGGGGGGGCATCAGCCCCAGCATTTT
>TRBV7-9|TRBJ1-1|NA|NA|14
CASSLRREDTEAFF
TGTGCCAGCAGCTTAAGACGGGAGGACACTGAAGCTTTCTTT
>TRBV6-2/TRBV6-3|TRBJ2-3|few|NA|16
CASSAQRRTAADTQYF
TGTGCCAGCAGTGCACAGCGGAGGACAGCTGCAGATACGCAGTATTTT
>TRBV27|TRBJ2-7|NA|NA|14
CASSLFPSSYEQYF
TGTGCCAGCAGTTTATTCCCGAGCTCCTACGAGCAGTACTTC
>TRBV7-2|TRBJ2-2|NA|TRBD2|17
CASSTSGGLGRRGELFF
TGTGCCAGCAGCACCTCTGGGGGACTAGGGAGGCGAGGGGAGCTGTTTTTT
>TRBV18|TRBJ1-2|NA|NA|15
CASSPPRTIGYGYTF
TGTGCCAGCTCACCACCTAGAACTATCGGCTATGGCTACACCTTC
>TRBV28|TRBJ2-7|NA|TRBD1|15
CASRGTPGQAAEQYF
TGTGCCAGCAGGGGAACTCCGGGACAGGCTGCCGAGCAGTACTTC
>TRBV7-2|TRBJ1-1|NA|NA|15
CASSSNRVGGTEAFF
TGTGCCAGCAGCTCTAACAGGGTTGGAGGCACTGAAGCTTTCTTT
>TRBV5-4|TRBJ1-1|NA|NA|14
CASSLVQSTGTAFF
TGTGCCAGCAGCTTGGTTCAATCGACAGGAACCGCTTTCTTT
>TRBV19|TRBJ2-2|NA|NA|14
CASSIGSETGELFF
TGTGCCAGTAGTATAGGGAGCGAAACCGGGGAGCTGTTTTTT
>TRBV6-5|TRBJ2-7|NA|TRBD1|14
CASRGTGGLWEQYF
TGTGCCAGCAGAGGGACAGGAGGCTTGTGGGAGCAGTACTTC
>TRBV6-5|TRBJ1-5|few|TRBD1|13
CASSSQGRQPQHF
TGTGCCAGCAGTTCACAGGGGAGACAGCCCCAGCATTTT
>TRBV28|TRBJ2-7|NA|TRBD2|14
CASTWPGGNDEQYF
TGTGCCAGCACCTGGCCGGGGGGGAACGACGAGCAGTACTTC
>TRBV29-1|TRBJ1-5|NA|NA|14
CSVEEGGTLGAQHF
TGCAGCGTTGAAGAAGGCGGGACCCTCGGAGCCCAGCATTTT
>TRBV7-2|TRBJ2-3|NA|NA|16
CASSLVGQGNTDTQYF
TGTGCCAGCAGCTTAGTGGGGCAGGGGAACACAGATACGCAGTATTTT
>TRBV29-1|TRBJ2-1|NA|NA|15
CSDVPWGLLNPEQFF
TGCAGCGACGTACCTTGGGGACTCCTTAATCCGGAGCAGTTCTTC
>TRBV9|TRBJ2-3|NA|NA|16
CASSVTPLASTDTQYF
TGTGCCAGCAGCGTCACCCCACTCGCTAGCACAGATACGCAGTATTTT
>TRBV3-1/TRBV3-2|TRBJ2-5|NA|TRBD2|15
CASSLGGGTKETQYF
TGTGCCAGCAGCCTCGGGGGGGGCACTAAAGAGACCCAGTACTTC
>TRBV7-9|TRBJ1-4|NA|NA|15
CASSSQGATNEKLFF
TGTGCCAGCAGCTCACAGGGTGCAACTAATGAAAAACTGTTTTTT
>TRBV19|TRBJ2-7|NA|TRBD1|18
CASSSITGTGGAVHEQYF
TGTGCCAGTAGTTCGATCACCGGGACAGGGGGCGCGGTCCACGAGCAGTACTTC
>TRBV7-2|TRBJ2-1|NA|TRBD2|15
CASSSSGTTYNEQFF
TGTGCCAGCAGCTCGAGCGGGACTACCTACAATGAGCAGTTCTTC
>TRBV20-1|TRBJ1-5|NA|NA|13
CSASSLSNQPQHF
TGCAGTGCTAGTTCACTTAGCAATCAGCCCCAGCATTTT
>TRBV9|TRBJ2-2|once|TRBD2|15
CASSLRTSEAGELFF
TGTGCCAGCAGCCTCCGGACTAGCGAGGCCGGGGAGCTGTTTTTT
>TRBV5-1|TRBJ2-5|NA|TRBD1|13
CASSVDRLETQYF
TGCGCCAGCAGCGTGGACAGGTTGGAGACCCAGTACTTC
>TRBV11-2|TRBJ2-7|NA|TRBD1|14
CASSPIQGAERQYF
TGTGCCAGCAGCCCTATCCAGGGGGCGGAGCGACAGTACTTC
>TRBV28|TRBJ2-7|once|NA|14
CASGGTANTYEQYF
TGTGCCAGCGGGGGGACAGCGAACACGTACGAGCAGTACTTC
>TRBV19|TRBJ1-5|NA|NA|15
CASRTTAYSNQPQHF
TGTGCCAGTAGGACGACAGCTTATAGCAATCAGCCCCAGCATTTT
>TRBV19|TRBJ1-6|NA|TRBD1|14
CASTPGGVNSPLHF
TGTGCCAGTACCCCAGGGGGCGTGAATTCACCCCTCCACTTT
>TRBV18|TRBJ2-1|NA|TRBD2|13
CASSTGRGNEQFF
TGTGCCAGCTCAACCGGGAGGGGCAATGAGCAGTTCTTC
>TRBV7-3|TRBJ1-6|NA|NA|15
CASSLRGALNSPLHF
TGTGCCAGCAGCTTACGGGGGGCTCTGAATTCACCCCTCCACTTT
>TRBV7-2|TRBJ2-3|NA|TRBD2|19
CASSQYRVAGRTGTDTQYF
TGTGCCAGCAGCCAATACAGGGTAGCGGGAAGGACTGGCACAGATACGCAGTATTTT
>TRBV10-3|TRBJ2-5|NA|TRBD2|18
CAISESDSGNFHLETQYF
TGTGCCATCAGTGAGTCCGATAGCGGGAACTTTCACCTTGAGACCCAGTACTTC
>TRBV29-1|TRBJ2-3|NA|NA|15
CSSVLGGSSTDTQYF
TGCAGCTCGGTCCTTGGCGGCTCTAGCACAGATACGCAGTATTTT
>TRBV28|TRBJ2-1|NA|TRBD2|13
CASSPGLGGRSFF
TGTGCCAGCAGCCCTGGCCTCGGGGGGAGGAGCTTCTTC